Here is one TCR beta chain with its context. Its specificity is not known. This sample was included in a study of PD-1 blockade in classical Hodgkin lymphoma. Study observations and caveats: Relative to healthy donors, newly diagnosed patients reportedly had lower baseline TCR diversity, which was reported as lower still in relapsed/refractory patients.

The assay was immunoSEQ multiplex PCR, and TCRdb's table has in-frame clones only and misses some. Here the sample spans some 28,000 clones, roughly 90% being singletons. CDR3 length: 13 amino acids. Looked up from germline, CDR1 is SGHKS and CDR2 is YYEKEE (reference sequence). V gave up 5 bases and J gave up 0 bases, with 7 bases separating them. Time point meaning: newly diagnosed, previously untreated cHL patient sample. Purification of CD4+ T cells from thawed PBMCs was performed via magnetic negative selection. Comparison PBMCs came from previously untreated, newly diagnosed classical Hodgkin lymphoma patients.

Sequencing was performed on CD4+ T cells from blood. This clonotype was sampled from a human donor with classical Hodgkin lymphoma. The chain combines TRBV5-5 with TRBJ2-3; D is ambiguous. The CDR3 DNA is TGTGCCAGCAGAACTTCTAGCACAGATACGCAGTATTTT. This gives the protein CASRTSSTDTQYF.